The 5 T cell receptor beta chains reported below all come from one sample, sequenced in a study of radiotherapy plus CTLA-4 blockade in lung cancer. Some clones are missing from TCRdb's copy, which holds only in-frame ones; the method was immunoSEQ multiplex PCR. Here the sample spans some 110,000 clones, just under 90% being singletons. Sequenced here: peripheral blood, sampled from a patient treated with radiotherapy plus ipilimumab. These receptors originate from a human donor with non-small cell lung cancer that progressed on radiotherapy plus ipilimumab.

This clone has a single count. This chain connects TRBV6-1 to TRBJ1-3, with 9 bases fitting TRBD1. V gave up 4 bases and J gave up 2 bases; unmatched junction bases: 9. Per the germline V gene, CDR1 is MNHNS and CDR2 is SASEGT. This CDR3 has 17 amino acids. CDR3 DNA sequence: TGTGCCAGCAGTGCAAAAGGGACAGGGTTCGCTGGAAACACCATATATTTT. This sequence encodes CASSAKGTGFAGNTIYF.

This clone was seen more than once but under ten times. The chain joins TRBV30 to TRBJ1-2; a weak D match, TRBD1 (5 bases). CDR1 is GTSNPN, CDR2 SVGIG, per germline (reference sequence). The CDR3 has 13 amino acids. Between the trimmed V and J ends, which lost 5 bases and 5 bases, there was a span of 15 bases. The CDR3 DNA reads as TGTGCCTGGGGTTCGGGGGGGTTTTATGGCTACACCTTC. Protein: CAWGSGGFYGYTF.

The V and J genes are TRBV14 and TRBJ1-2; D unclear. V lost 2 bases to trimming and J lost 7 bases, with 17 bases between them. The CDR3 runs to 15 residues. CDR1 SGHDN and CDR2 FVKESK come from the germline V gene. CDR3 loop: CASSQFGWEDVGYTF. CDR3 DNA sequence: TGTGCCAGCAGCCAATTTGGCTGGGAGGACGTTGGCTACACCTTC.

Turning to this clone: This specimen includes other DNA sequences encoding the same CDR3. The rearrangement links TRBV2 to TRBJ2-7, with 7 positions matching TRBD1. V was pared by 0 bases and J by 2 bases, with 4 bases of the junction left unmatched. The CDR3 contains 15 residues. Per the germline V gene, CDR1 is SNHLY and CDR2 is FYNNEI. CDR3 sequence (DNA): TGTGCCAGCAGTGAAGCATCACAGGGGACCTACGAGCAGTACTTC. This codes for CASSEASQGTYEQYF. The full variable domain, completed using reference TRBV2 and TRBJ2-7, is EPEVTQTPSHQVTQMGQEVILRCVPISNHLYFYWYRQILGQKVEFLVSFYNNEISEKSEIFDDQFSVERPDGSNFTLKIRSTKLEDSAMYFCASSEASQGTYEQYFGPGTRLTVT.

The genes are TRBV7-3 and TRBJ2-1; D is uncertain. Germline V gene data show CDR1 as SGHTA and CDR2 as FQGTGA. This CDR3 is 13 amino acids long. V lost 3 bases to trimming and J lost 3 bases, with 6 bases between them. In nucleotides, the CDR3 is TGTGCCAGCAGCTTTCAGCGCTACAATGAGCAGTTCTTC. It translates to CASSFQRYNEQFF.